These 8 T cell receptor beta chains were sequenced from one sample in a study of T cell changes during pregnancy in multiple sclerosis. Produced via immunoSEQ multiplex PCR; TCRdb's table is partial and in-frame only. The data show around 36,000 clones, approximately 90% seen once. Sample: peripheral blood, taken before pregnancy. The origin of the receptors is a female donor with multiple sclerosis, enrolled in a pregnancy study.

The chain recombines TRBV16 with TRBJ1-2; a weak D match, TRBD1 (6 bases). Trimming left V 4 bases short and J 7 bases short, with 31 bases between. CDR1 KGHSY and CDR2 FQNENV come from the germline V gene. This CDR3 has 19 residues. In DNA, the CDR3 is TGTGCCAGCAGCCCAAATCTATCCGATCTGGGGGCGATTCCTGCTGGCTACACCTTC. It specifies CASSPNLSDLGAIPAGYTF.

V gene TRBV14 combines with J gene TRBJ2-3, with D maybe TRBD2 (5 bases). V gave up 4 bases and J gave up 0 bases, with 11 bases separating them. The CDR3 sequence is 15 residues long. Germline V CDR1 and CDR2: SGHDN, FVKESK. In DNA, the CDR3 is TGTGCCAGCAGCCCGGGGAGCGGTAGCACAGATACGCAGTATTTT. It translates to CASSPGSGSTDTQYF.

The gene calls are TRBV9 and TRBJ2-7, with a possible D match to TRBD1 (6 bases). Trimming shortened V by 0 bases and J by 5 bases, and 15 bases separated the two germline ends. The CDR3 is 15 residues long. Germline V CDR1 and CDR2: SGDLS, YYNGEE. The CDR3 sequence is CASSVGAGVLDEQYF. In DNA form, the CDR3 reads TGTGCCAGCAGCGTAGGGGCAGGGGTTCTGGACGAGCAGTACTTC.

The chain employs TRBV19 and TRBJ2-7; D uncertain. Germline V CDR1 and CDR2: LNHDA, SQIVND (reference sequence). The CDR3 length is 14 residues. V was trimmed by 8 bases and J by 6 bases, leaving 20 bases between them. This chain's CDR3 is CASHADSFSGEQYF. The DNA of the CDR3 is TGTGCCAGTCACGCGGATTCCTTCAGTGGCGAGCAGTACTTC.

The rearrangement uses TRBV7-6 and TRBJ2-7; 9 bases match TRBD2. CDR3 length equals 15 residues. V gave up 2 bases and J gave up 0 bases; unmatched junction bases: 2. Germline V gene data show CDR1 as SGHVS and CDR2 as FNYEAQ. DNA of the CDR3: TGTGCCAGCAGCTTACAAGCGGGAGGCTCCTACGAGCAGTACTTC. Protein sequence: CASSLQAGGSYEQYF.

This rearrangement joins TRBV5-6 to TRBJ2-4; no clear D gene. V lost 0 bases and J 0 bases, leaving 19 bases between the germline ends. Germline-derived CDR1 and CDR2 are SGHDT and YYEEEE. This CDR3 is built from 19 residues. The CDR3 here is CASSLASRFNDLAKNIQYF. As DNA, the CDR3 is TGTGCCAGCAGCTTGGCGAGCAGGTTTAATGATTTAGCCAAAAACATTCAGTACTTC.

CDR3 sequence (DNA): TGTGCCAGCAGTGGCCTCAGGAACACTGAAGCTTTCTTT. This gives the protein CASSGLRNTEAFF. The rearrangement uses TRBV25-1 and TRBJ1-1, with no clear D. The germline V gene has CDR1 MGHDK and CDR2 SYGVNS. The CDR3 is made up of 13 amino acids. V lost 4 bases and J lost 1, with 7 bases in between.

The V call is TRBV18, the J call TRBJ1-4; D perhaps matches TRBD1 (5 bases). Germline CDR1 and CDR2: KGHSH and LQKENI. The V and J ends lost 0 bases and 5 bases respectively, with 10 bases between them. CDR3 length: 15 amino acids. The CDR3 DNA sequence: TGTGCCAGCTCACCACCGGTGGGGCAGAATGAAAAACTGTTTTTT. Protein product: CASSPPVGQNEKLFF.